Following are 22 T cell receptor beta chains from one sample sequenced in a study of blood T cell dynamics during melanoma immunotherapy. The table came from immunoSEQ multiplex PCR; TCRdb's copy has only in-frame clones and leaves some out. The sample carries 8,500 to 14,000 clones, about 92% recorded once. Time point reported: week 3, after first cycle of checkpoint inhibitor. Material: blood, obtained from a patient treated with checkpoint blockade. The source is a human donor with melanoma.

This clone appeared once. This chain links TRBV19 with TRBJ2-3; D ambiguous. This CDR3 comprises 15 residues. Germline CDR1 LNHDA, CDR2 SQIVND (reference sequence). The V end was cut by 7 bases, the J end by 2 bases, with 16 bases between. CDR3 DNA: TGTGCCAGTACCACATCAACCAGATCCACAGATACGCAGTATTTT. This translates into CASTTSTRSTDTQYF.

This clone was seen a single time. J is TRBJ2-7 and V is TRBV4-3; no clear D. Trimming cost V 1 base and J 3 bases, with 13 bases left between them. Germline V gene lookup returns CDR1 LGHNA and CDR2 YSLEER. The CDR3 is made up of 15 amino acids. This CDR3 is CASSQGTGWDYEQYF. For the CDR3, the DNA is TGCGCCAGCAGCCAAGGGACCGGGTGGGACTACGAGCAGTACTTC.

The chain employs TRBV19 and TRBJ2-1; TRBD1 aligns across 10 bases. The junction had 9 bases not matched to a gene; V was cut back by 6 bases and J by 7 bases. This CDR3 comprises 15 residues. Germline assignment: CDR1 LNHDA and CDR2 SQIVND (reference sequence). CDR3 sequence reads: CASSDGQGGRNEQFF. Here the CDR3 DNA reads TGTGCCAGTAGCGATGGACAGGGGGGTAGGAATGAGCAGTTCTTC. Combining the CDR3 with reference TRBV19 and TRBJ2-1 gives the whole variable domain DGGITQSPKYLFRKEGQNVTLSCEQNLNHDAMYWYRQDPGQGLRLIYYSQIVNDFQKGDIAEGYSVSREKKESFPLTVTSAQKNPTAFYLCASSDGQGGRNEQFFGPGTRLTVL.

This clone was seen only a few times. The V and J genes are TRBV28 and TRBJ1-5; D gene unclear. The germline CDR1 and CDR2 sequences are MDHEN and SYDVKM. This CDR3 is built from 14 residues. V lost 5 bases, J lost 5 bases, and 13 bases lay in between. CDR3 sequence (DNA): TGTGCCAGCAGTCTCGGCAGGCGGGATCAGCCCCAGCATTTT. The encoded protein is CASSLGRRDQPQHF.

The chain joins TRBV10-2 to TRBJ2-3; 8 bases fit TRBD2. J lost 8 bases, V lost 6 bases, and 10 bases had no gene match. Germline assignment: CDR1 WSHSY and CDR2 SAAADI. This CDR3 is built from 14 residues. Here the CDR3 reads CASSPSGRVGTQYF. CDR3 nucleotides: TGCGCCAGCAGCCCCAGCGGGAGAGTTGGTACGCAGTATTTT.

The gene calls are TRBV11-2 and TRBJ2-5; 13 bases align to TRBD2. This CDR3 has 17 amino acids. J gave up 5 bases and V 1 base, and 7 bases lay outside the gene matches. CDR1 and CDR2 (germline): SGHAT, FQNNGV. The CDR3 spells CASSLGQALAGGETQYF. Written as DNA, the CDR3 is TGTGCCAGCAGCTTAGGACAGGCACTAGCGGGAGGGGAGACCCAGTACTTC.

CDR3 nucleotides: TGTGCCAGCAGTTACGGCAGGGGGTTCGCAGATACGCAGTATTTT. This translates into CASSYGRGFADTQYF. J is TRBJ2-3 and V is TRBV6-5; TRBD1 agrees at 7 bases. CDR1 and CDR2 (germline): MNHEY, SVGAGI. The CDR3 has 15 residues. The V segment lost 2 bases and the J segment 4 bases; nucleotides outside the gene matches: 6.

The rearrangement uses TRBV7-3 and TRBJ2-7; 13 bases align to TRBD2. V was clipped by 5 bases and J by 4 bases; unmatched bases: 2. This CDR3 region has 14 residues. Germline V CDR1 and CDR2: SGHTA, FQGTGA. CDR3 DNA sequence: TGTGCCAGCAGCCCGGGACTAGCGGGGTACGAGCAGTACTTC. Translation: CASSPGLAGYEQYF. Based on the CDR3 plus reference TRBV7-3 and TRBJ2-7, the full variable domain is GAGVSQTPSNKVTEKGKYVELRCDPISGHTALYWYRQSLGQGPEFLIYFQGTGAADDSGLPNDRFFAVRPEGSVSTLKIQRTERGDSAVYLCASSPGLAGYEQYFGPGTRLTVT.

This clone is judged large (0.1 to 1%). The chain recombines TRBV5-1 with TRBJ2-5; D gene uncertain. Germline V gene sequence: CDR1 SGHRS, CDR2 YFSETQ. V was cut by 0 bases and J by 2 bases, with 14 bases left in between. The CDR3 extends over 16 amino acids. The CDR3: CASSLGLVGRQETQYF. CDR3 DNA sequence: TGCGCCAGCAGCTTGGGGTTAGTGGGTAGGCAAGAGACCCAGTACTTC.

The chain couples TRBV11-2 to TRBJ1-1; a weak D match, TRBD1 (6 bases). In germline, CDR1 is SGHAT, CDR2 FQNNGV. V lost 5 bases, J lost 6 bases, and 13 bases lay in between. This CDR3 has 13 amino acids. The CDR3 nucleotides read TGTGCCAGCAGCCAGCAGGGGTGGTCTGAAGCTTTCTTT. Translation: CASSQQGWSEAFF.

The V and J genes are TRBV29-1 and TRBJ2-1; D possibly corresponds to TRBD2 (6 bases). This CDR3 comprises 16 residues. The V end lost 3 bases, the J end lost 0 bases, and 15 bases lay between the germline ends. Germline CDR1 is SQVTM and CDR2 is ANQGSEA. DNA for the CDR3: TGCAGCGTTGACGGGCGGGGCCAGAGCTCCTACAATGAGCAGTTCTTC. Translating gives CSVDGRGQSSYNEQFF.

This clone was recorded once. This chain joins TRBV4-2 and TRBJ1-4; no clear D. CDR1 is LGHNA, CDR2 YNFKEQ, per germline. The CDR3 sequence is 13 residues long. V gave up 1 base and J gave up 6 bases, with 6 bases separating them. CDR3 amino acids: CASSQGVDEKLFF. The CDR3 nucleotides read TGTGCCAGCAGCCAAGGGGTCGATGAAAAACTGTTTTTT.

The chain recombines TRBV9 with TRBJ1-5; a weak D match, TRBD1 (6 bases). CDR3 length: 15 residues. V gave up 4 bases and J gave up 1 base, with 12 bases separating them. In germline, CDR1 is SGDLS, CDR2 YYNGEE. This CDR3 reads CASSSRGRSNQPQHF. CDR3 coding DNA: TGTGCCAGCAGCTCCAGGGGTCGGAGCAATCAGCCCCAGCATTTT.

The CDR3, as DNA: TGTGCCAGCGGGGAGGGGCTAAGGGGCAATCAGCCCCAGCATTTT. Encoded protein: CASGEGLRGNQPQHF. The genes are TRBV27 and TRBJ1-5, with D perhaps TRBD1 (5 bases). The CDR3 covers 15 residues. CDR1 is MNHEY and CDR2 is SMNVEV in the germline V gene (reference sequence). The V and J ends lost 8 bases and 2 bases respectively, with 16 bases between them.

The chain uses TRBV7-9 and TRBJ2-7; D gene ambiguous. This CDR3 is built from 14 residues. V was clipped by 3 bases and J by 5 bases, with 14 bases between them. The germline V gene encodes CDR1 SEHNR and CDR2 FQNEAQ (reference sequence). The DNA for the CDR3 is TGTGCCAGCAGCTTCCGTATTCAGGAGAACGAGCAGTACTTC. This sequence encodes CASSFRIQENEQYF.

This sequence joins TRBV18 and TRBJ1-5, with 9 bases aligning to TRBD1. J gave up 6 bases and V 6 bases, and 9 bases lay outside the gene matches. CDR1 and CDR2 from the germline V gene are KGHSH and LQKENI. The CDR3 totals 15 residues. The chain's CDR3 is CASSGGQGVGQPQHF. The CDR3 nucleotides read TGTGCCAGCTCCGGGGGACAGGGCGTCGGTCAGCCCCAGCATTTT.

The chain employs TRBV4-1 and TRBJ2-1, with 7 bases identical to TRBD2. Germline CDR1 is MGHRA and CDR2 is YSYEKL. The CDR3 is made up of 14 amino acids. After removal of 5 bases from V and 0 bases from J, the junction contained 1 base not matched to a gene. CDR3 residues: CASSWGGSYNEQFF. As DNA, the CDR3 is TGCGCCAGCAGCTGGGGGGGCTCCTACAATGAGCAGTTCTTC.

This clone has only a few counts. The chain combines TRBV5-5 with TRBJ2-1, with D possibly TRBD2 on 6 matching bases. Trimming pared 7 bases from V and 1 base from J, leaving 12 bases between. Germline V gene data show CDR1 as SGHKS and CDR2 as YYEKEE (reference sequence). CDR3 size: 14 residues. The CDR3 reads CASGDLVSYNEQFF. CDR3 DNA: TGTGCCAGCGGGGACTTGGTTTCCTACAATGAGCAGTTCTTC.

Comments on this clone: Its ends do not fully match the called genes, so a read error is possible. Here the CDR3 DNA reads TGTGCTAGCAGCTTGGGCCGAGGGGGGCCCGGGGATACGCAGTATTTT. Translating gives CASSLGRGGPGDTQYF. V usage is TRBV7-7 and J usage is TRBJ2-3, with D perhaps assigned TRBD1 or TRBD2 (6 bases each). Germline V lookup: CDR1 SSHAT, CDR2 FNYEAQ (reference sequence). The CDR3 extends over 16 amino acids.

This chain uses TRBV2 with TRBJ1-1; weak D call: TRBD1 (6 bases). Trimming left V 6 bases short and J 2 bases short, with 10 bases between. The CDR3 is 13 residues long. Germline V gives CDR1 SNHLY, CDR2 FYNNEI. In nucleotides, the CDR3 is TGTGCCAGCAGAATACAGGGCAACACTGAAGCTTTCTTT. Protein product: CASRIQGNTEAFF.

The rearrangement uses TRBV7-8 and TRBJ2-7; D remains unclear. The CDR3 length is 13 residues. V lost 6 bases to trimming and J lost 1 base, with 10 bases between them. CDR1 and CDR2 (germline): SGHVS, FQNEAQ. Here the CDR3 reads CASRFDPSYEQYF. The CDR3 DNA reads TGTGCCAGCAGATTCGATCCTTCCTACGAGCAGTACTTC. The full variable domain, rest sourced from reference TRBV7-8 and TRBJ2-7, is GAGVSQSPRYKVAKRGQDVALRCDPISGHVSLFWYQQALGQGPEFLTYFQNEAQLDKSGLPSDRFFAERPEGSVSTLKIQRTQQEDSAVYLCASRFDPSYEQYFGPGTRLTVT.

The J gene is TRBJ2-5, the V gene TRBV10-3, with a weak D call TRBD2 (6 bases). The germline V and J ends were trimmed by 7 bases and 2 bases, with 11 bases remaining between them. Germline V lookup: CDR1 ENHRY, CDR2 SYGVKD. CDR3 size: 13 residues. The CDR3 nucleotides are TGTGCCATCAAGGTGGCGGGGCAAGAGACCCAGTACTTC. Residues: CAIKVAGQETQYF.